These 14 T cell receptor beta chains share one sample of origin, sequenced in a study of T cells after yellow fever vaccination. TCRdb reprocessed the 5' RACE reads with MiXCR, giving one entry per CDR3 protein. The sample records some 560,000 distinct CDR3 sequences, roughly a sixth being singletons. Sequencing used PBMCs, obtained 4 to 6 days after the first yellow fever vaccination. These receptors came from a man between 18 and 29 years old who received the YFV17D yellow fever vaccine.

This clonotype was detected only a few times. The chain joins TRBV28 to TRBJ1-5; D might be TRBD1 (5 bases). The CDR3 is 16 amino acids. Germline CDR1 reads MDHEN; CDR2 reads SYDVKM. The ends were cut back, 3 bases at V and 4 bases at J, with 16 bases in the middle. CDR3 sequence reads: CASSLLGKGSNQPQHF. CDR3 DNA sequence: TGTGCCAGCAGTTTGCTGGGCAAGGGGAGTAATCAGCCCCAGCATTTT. Using reference TRBV28 and TRBJ1-5 for the parts outside the CDR3, the full variable domain is DVKVTQSSRYLVKRTGEKVFLECVQDMDHENMFWYRQDPGLGLRLIYFSYDVKMKEKGDIPEGYSVSREKKERFSLILESASTNQTSMYLCASSLLGKGSNQPQHFGDGTRLSIL.

The rearrangement uses TRBV3-1 and TRBJ1-2; D unclear. The germline V gene encodes CDR1 LGHDT and CDR2 YNNKEL (reference sequence). The germline V and J ends were trimmed by 0 bases and 6 bases, with 2 bases remaining between them. This CDR3 is built from 11 residues. The DNA of the CDR3 is TGTGCCAGCAGCCAAGAACATGGCTACACCTTC. It codes for CASSQEHGYTF.

This clonotype was seen a few times. The chain joins TRBV5-1 to TRBJ2-7; 8 nucleotides line up with TRBD1. The CDR3 extends over 15 amino acids. Germline loops: CDR1 SGHRS, CDR2 YFSETQ. The trim removed 4 bases at V and 2 bases at J, leaving 8 bases unmatched. Written as DNA, the CDR3 is TGCGCCAGCAGCGCCAGGACAGGGAACCCCTACGAGCAGTACTTC. This translates into CASSARTGNPYEQYF.

This clonotype was counted many times. This rearrangement joins TRBV5-1 to TRBJ1-4, with D maybe TRBD1 (6 bases). Germline V lookup: CDR1 SGHRS, CDR2 YFSETQ. Trimming cost V 1 base and J 4 bases, with 14 bases left between them. CDR3 length equals 16 residues. CDR3 sequence reads: CASSLRTAINNEKLFF. Written as DNA, the CDR3 is TGCGCCAGCAGCTTGCGGACAGCGATTAATAATGAAAAACTGTTTTTT. The full variable domain, its missing parts supplied by reference TRBV5-1 and TRBJ1-4, is KAGVTQTPRYLIKTRGQQVTLSCSPISGHRSVSWYQQTPGQGLQFLFEYFSETQRNKGNFPGRFSGRQFSNSRSEMNVSTLELGDSALYLCASSLRTAINNEKLFFGSGTQLSVL.

This clonotype has more than one count but fewer than ten. The chain uses TRBV5-4 and TRBJ1-4; D remains ambiguous. Germline V CDR1 and CDR2: SGHNT, YYREEE (reference sequence). Trimming took 0 bases from V and 8 from J, leaving 11 bases between them. The CDR3 is 14 residues long. The CDR3 reads CASSLEGFGEKLFF. In nucleotides, the CDR3 is TGTGCCAGCAGCTTGGAGGGATTCGGCGAAAAACTGTTTTTT.

This chain joins TRBV10-3 and TRBJ1-4; D possibly corresponds to TRBD1 (6 bases). The CDR3 totals 15 residues. Germline-derived CDR1 and CDR2 are ENHRY and SYGVKD. The V and J ends lost 8 bases and 8 bases respectively, with 21 bases between them. The CDR3 nucleotides read TGTGCCATCGGCAGAACCGGGACAACCAGCGAAAAACTGTTTTTT. It specifies CAIGRTGTTSEKLFF.

J is TRBJ2-1 and V is TRBV23-1; 7 bases line up with TRBD2. TRBV23-1 has ORF status, its function being uncertain. This CDR3 comprises 17 residues. The junction had 11 bases not matched to a gene; V was cut back by 6 bases and J by 0 bases. The DNA for the CDR3 is TGCGCCAGCAGGCGCAGCGGGAAGCTGAGCTCCTACAATGAGCAGTTCTTC. Its protein is CASRRSGKLSSYNEQFF.

This clonotype has more than one count but fewer than ten. This chain links TRBV11-2 with TRBJ2-1, with a tentative D call TRBD2 (6 bases). This CDR3 region has 14 residues. Per germline, CDR1 SGHAT and CDR2 FQNNGV. The V end lost 4 bases, the J end lost 10 bases, and 17 bases lay between the germline ends. The DNA for the CDR3 is TGTGCCAGCAGCTCCCCCAGGTCGGCGGGGGAGCAGTTCTTC. Protein product: CASSSPRSAGEQFF. The whole variable domain, filled in from reference TRBV11-2 and TRBJ2-1, reads EAGVAQSPRYKIIEKRQSVAFWCNPISGHATLYWYQQILGQGPKLLIQFQNNGVVDDSQLPKDRFSAERLKGVDSTLKIQPAKLEDSAVYLCASSSPRSAGEQFFGPGTRLTVL.

This clonotype turned up a few times. This chain uses TRBV9 with TRBJ2-2, with TRBD1 identical over 8 bases. With V trimmed by 6 bases and J by 5 bases, 9 bases remained unmatched. This CDR3 contains 15 residues. Germline CDR1 and CDR2: SGDLS and YYNGEE. CDR3: CASILKTGVTGELFF. The CDR3 coding sequence is TGTGCCAGCATTCTTAAGACAGGGGTGACCGGGGAGCTGTTTTTT.

This clonotype was counted between two and nine times. The V and J genes are TRBV7-9 and TRBJ2-3; D may be TRBD1 (6 bases). Germline V gene data show CDR1 as SEHNR and CDR2 as FQNEAQ (reference sequence). Trimming pared 6 bases from V and 1 base from J, leaving 11 bases between. The CDR3 is made up of 14 amino acids. CDR3 in amino acids: CASRYSGGTDTQYF. CDR3 coding DNA: TGTGCCAGCAGATACTCAGGGGGCACAGATACGCAGTATTTT.

J is TRBJ1-3 and V is TRBV12-3 or TRBV12-4; TRBD1 might be the D (6 bases). V was cut by 3 bases and J by 0 bases, with 9 bases left in between. CDR3 length: 15 amino acids. The CDR3: CASSFGQNSGNTIYF. The CDR3 DNA reads TGTGCCAGCAGTTTTGGACAGAACTCTGGAAACACCATATATTTT.

This clonotype was seen a few times. The rearrangement uses TRBV5-1 and TRBJ1-5; a weak D match, TRBD1 (6 bases). Germline CDR1 reads SGHRS; CDR2 reads YFSETQ. Deletions cut 1 base from V and 2 bases from J, with 10 bases between. The CDR3 has 15 residues. CDR3 residues: CASSLYPGGNQPQHF. The CDR3 DNA sequence: TGCGCCAGCAGCTTGTACCCAGGGGGCAATCAGCCCCAGCATTTT.

This chain uses TRBV4-1 with TRBJ2-5, with 15 bases that match TRBD2. This CDR3 has 22 residues. The germline V gene encodes CDR1 MGHRA and CDR2 YSYEKL. V lost 1 base to trimming and J lost 5 bases; unmatched junction nucleotides: 20. CDR3 nucleotide sequence: TGCGCCAGCAGCCAAGTCCCCTTAACCCCGGGACTAGCGGGGGGCAGGGCGGAGACCCAGTACTTC. This gives the protein CASSQVPLTPGLAGGRAETQYF.

This clonotype showed up just a few times. The chain couples TRBV5-6 to TRBJ2-5; no reliable D call. CDR1 and CDR2 (germline): SGHDT, YYEEEE. This CDR3 spans 12 amino acids. Trimming removed 0 bases from V and 13 bases from J, with 13 bases in between. In DNA, the CDR3 is TGTGCCAGCAGCTTGGCTATAGGGCCAGCGTACTTC. Translating it yields CASSLAIGPAYF.